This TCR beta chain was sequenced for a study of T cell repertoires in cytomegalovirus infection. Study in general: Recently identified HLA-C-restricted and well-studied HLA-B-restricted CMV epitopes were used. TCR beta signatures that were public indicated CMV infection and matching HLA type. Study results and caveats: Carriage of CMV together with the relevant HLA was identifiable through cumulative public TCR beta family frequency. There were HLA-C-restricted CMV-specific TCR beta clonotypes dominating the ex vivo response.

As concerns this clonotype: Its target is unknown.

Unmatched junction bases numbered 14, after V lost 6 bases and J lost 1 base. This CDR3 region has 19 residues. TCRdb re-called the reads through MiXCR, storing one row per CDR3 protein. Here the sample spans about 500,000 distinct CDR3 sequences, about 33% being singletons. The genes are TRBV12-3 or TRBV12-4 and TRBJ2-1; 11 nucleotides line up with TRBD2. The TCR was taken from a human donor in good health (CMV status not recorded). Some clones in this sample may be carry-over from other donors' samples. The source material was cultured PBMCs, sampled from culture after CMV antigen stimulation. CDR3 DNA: TGTGCCAGCAGCCGCCCCGCCCCCACTAGCGGGAGATCCTACAATGAGCAGTTCTTC. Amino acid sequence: CASSRPAPTSGRSYNEQFF.